This is a list of T cell receptor beta chains from one sample in a study of immune heterogeneity within non-small cell lung tumors. MiXCR, applied by TCRdb to the multiplex PCR reads, yields one record per CDR3 protein. The sample holds tens of thousands of distinct CDR3 sequences, over 25% seen once. The sample was lung tumor tissue. These receptors were collected from a man in his forties with non-small cell lung cancer. CDR3s include the opening cysteine and the closing phenylalanine or tryptophan. D genes are given only for firm matches. Some rows have no size entry. The others give once, few or many, or a class for an expanded clone.

V gene	J gene	clone size	D gene	CDR3 protein	CDR3 DNA
TRBV7-9	TRBJ2-1	-	-	CASSLPPLSSYNELFF	TGTGCCAGCAGCTTACCCCCCCTGTCTTCCTACAATGAGCTGTTCTTC
TRBV11-3	TRBJ2-5	-	-	CASSLEQETQYF	TGTGCCAGCAGCTTAGAGCAAGAGACCCAGTACTTC
TRBV20-1	TRBJ2-5	-	TRBD2	CSASSASGMGETQYF	TGCAGTGCTAGTTCGGCTAGCGGGATGGGAGAGACCCAGTACTTC
TRBV4-1	TRBJ2-3	many	-	CASSDRTASTDTQYF	TGCGCCAGCAGCGATCGGACAGCTAGCACAGATACGCAGTATTTT
TRBV29-1	TRBJ2-7	many	-	CSVVRGTYEQYF	TGCAGCGTTGTAAGGGGCACCTACGAGCAGTACTTC
TRBV12-3/TRBV12-4	TRBJ2-7	medium-sized	-	CASSLGGDLYEQYF	TGTGCCAGCAGTTTAGGCGGGGACCTATACGAGCAGTACTTC
TRBV20-1	TRBJ2-1	medium-sized	TRBD1	CSAGQTVNEQFF	TGCAGTGCGGGACAGACTGTCAATGAGCAGTTCTTC
TRBV7-2	TRBJ2-7	-	-	CASSSQLDRVAQYF	TGTGCCAGCAGCTCCCAGCTAGATCGGGTCGCGCAGTACTTC
TRBV5-1	TRBJ1-2	many	-	CASSATKSEANYGYTF	TGCGCCAGCAGCGCAACCAAGAGCGAAGCTAACTATGGCTACACCTTC
TRBV6-1	TRBJ1-2	-	-	CASSETQIWGYTF	TGTGCCAGCAGTGAAACGCAGATATGGGGCTACACCTTC
TRBV6-1	TRBJ2-7	many	-	CASSERSGGRYEQYF	TGTGCCAGCAGTGAACGGTCAGGGGGGAGGTACGAGCAGTACTTC
TRBV9	TRBJ1-5	-	-	CASSVGDSNQTQHF	TGTGCCAGCAGCGTGGGAGATAGCAATCAGACCCAGCATTTT
TRBV19	TRBJ1-2	many	-	CASSTNPRGNYGYTF	TGTGCCAGTAGTACAAATCCTCGGGGTAACTATGGCTACACCTTC
TRBV6-1	TRBJ2-1	few	TRBD2	CASSFRVAGGYNEQFF	TGTGCCAGCAGCTTCAGGGTAGCGGGAGGGTACAATGAGCAGTTCTTC
TRBV5-1	TRBJ1-5	few	-	CASSLWGIGNQPQHF	TGCGCCAGCAGCTTGTGGGGTATTGGCAATCAGCCCCAGCATTTT
TRBV20-1	TRBJ2-3	few	-	CSAKMGEGTDTQYF	TGCAGTGCCAAGATGGGAGAAGGCACAGATACGCAGTATTTT
TRBV6-1	TRBJ2-1	few	-	CASFNSVGAYNEQFF	TGTGCCAGCTTCAACTCCGTCGGCGCCTACAATGAGCAGTTCTTC
TRBV5-1	TRBJ1-2	-	-	CASSLADTNYTF	TGCGCCAGCAGCTTGGCTGATACTAACTACACCTTC
TRBV10-3	TRBJ2-7	many	-	CAISESTAGSYEQYF	TGTGCCATCAGTGAGTCGACGGCAGGAAGCTACGAGCAGTACTTC
TRBV11-3	TRBJ2-1	few	-	CASSLVSKHEQFF	TGTGCCAGCAGCTTAGTCTCCAAACATGAGCAGTTCTTC
TRBV20-1	TRBJ1-2	many	-	CSTQGHDYGYTF	TGCAGTACACAGGGTCACGACTATGGCTACACCTTC
TRBV7-2	TRBJ1-2	-	-	CASSFRGRLYGYTF	TGTGCCAGCAGCTTTAGGGGCAGACTCTATGGCTACACCTTC
TRBV7-9	TRBJ2-1	-	-	CASSSGSRVSNEQFF	TGTGCCAGCAGCTCTGGATCTAGAGTGAGCAATGAGCAGTTCTTC
TRBV19	TRBJ1-4	-	TRBD1	CASREFGTGDEKLFF	TGTGCCAGTAGGGAGTTCGGGACAGGGGACGAAAAACTGTTTTTT
TRBV11-3	TRBJ1-1	-	-	CASSLPGTNTEAFF	TGTGCCAGCAGCTTACCTGGAACGAACACTGAAGCTTTCTTT
TRBV30	TRBJ2-1	-	TRBD1	CAWSVQGPEQFF	TGTGCCTGGAGTGTACAGGGGCCTGAGCAGTTCTTC
TRBV12-3/TRBV12-4	TRBJ1-2	many	-	CASSLGRQSYGYTF	TGTGCCAGCAGTTTAGGTCGACAGTCCTATGGCTACACCTTC
TRBV5-1	TRBJ2-2	few	-	CASSLSFSLANTGELFF	TGCGCCAGCAGCTTGTCTTTTTCTCTGGCGAACACCGGGGAGCTGTTTTTT
TRBV4-3	TRBJ1-2	few	TRBD1	CASSPQPTGRSGYGYTF	TGCGCCAGCAGCCCGCAGCCGACAGGGCGGAGTGGCTATGGCTACACCTTC
TRBV6-4	TRBJ2-7	many	TRBD2	CASRRLAATSYEQYF	TGTGCCAGCAGACGACTAGCCGCGACCTCCTACGAGCAGTACTTC
TRBV27	TRBJ2-7	medium-sized	-	CAGRYHGVTLWGRRGYEQYF	TGTGCCGGACGGTATCATGGTGTAACATTGTGGGGACGTCGCGGGTACGAGCAGTACTTC
TRBV11-3	TRBJ1-1	-	-	CASSVWNIEAFF	TGTGCCAGCAGCGTGTGGAACATTGAAGCTTTCTTT
TRBV30	TRBJ1-5	-	-	CAWNDGSNQPQHF	TGTGCCTGGAACGACGGTAGCAATCAGCCCCAGCATTTT
TRBV3-1	TRBJ2-7	-	TRBD2	CASTGGSAQQYF	TGTGCCAGCACGGGAGGGTCGGCACAGCAGTACTTC
TRBV28	TRBJ1-6	many	-	CASSLEVSYNSPLHF	TGTGCCAGCAGTTTAGAGGTCTCCTATAATTCACCCCTCCACTTT
TRBV19	TRBJ1-1	-	-	CACRRGGNTEAFF	TGTGCTTGCCGGAGGGGGGGGAACACTGAAGCTTTCTTT
TRBV12-3/TRBV12-4	TRBJ1-1	many	TRBD1	CASSFGTVEAFF	TGTGCCAGCAGTTTTGGGACAGTTGAAGCTTTCTTT
TRBV10-3	TRBJ1-2	few	TRBD1	CAISPGQGLDGYTF	TGTGCCATCAGCCCGGGACAGGGTCTGGATGGCTACACCTTC
TRBV5-8	TRBJ2-1	few	TRBD1	CASSLGGTGANEQFF	TGTGCCAGCAGCTTGGGGGGGACAGGGGCGAATGAGCAGTTCTTC